This TCR beta chain comes out of a study of blood T cells in healthy people across ages. A second PCR, run for about 6 to 12 cycles, used a sample-barcoded 5' primer plus a J-beta primer mix. TCRdb reprocessed the 5' RACE reads with MiXCR, giving one entry per CDR3 protein. The table includes some 1,800,000 distinct CDR3 sequences, more than 35% detected once. The CDR3 is 11 amino acids. The ends were cut back, 4 bases at V and 11 bases at J, with 10 bases in the middle. The V gene's germline CDR1 is KGHDR and CDR2 SFDVKD. The clonotype was recovered from a human donor in good health. The sequencing input was blood. The V gene is TRBV24-1, the J gene TRBJ1-2, with D perhaps matching TRBD1 (5 bases). The CDR3 bases are TGTGCCACCAGTGACGGGGCCGCGTACACCTTC. This gives the protein CATSDGAAYTF.